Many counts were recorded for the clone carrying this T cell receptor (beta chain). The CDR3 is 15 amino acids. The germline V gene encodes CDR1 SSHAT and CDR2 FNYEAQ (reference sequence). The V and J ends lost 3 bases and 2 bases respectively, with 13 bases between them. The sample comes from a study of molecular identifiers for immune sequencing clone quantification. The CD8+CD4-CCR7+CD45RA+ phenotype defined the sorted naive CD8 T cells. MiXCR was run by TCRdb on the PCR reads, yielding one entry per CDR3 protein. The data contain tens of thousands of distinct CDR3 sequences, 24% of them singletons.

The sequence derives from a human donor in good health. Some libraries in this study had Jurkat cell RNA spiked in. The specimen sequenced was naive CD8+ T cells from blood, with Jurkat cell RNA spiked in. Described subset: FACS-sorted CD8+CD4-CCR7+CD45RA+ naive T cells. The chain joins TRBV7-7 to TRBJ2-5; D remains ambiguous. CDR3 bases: TGTGCCAGCAGCTTGGTGTGGCAGCCTCAAGAGACCCAGTACTTC. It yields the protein CASSLVWQPQETQYF.